These T cell receptor beta chains were read from a single sample in a study of CD8+CD57+ T cells in acquired aplastic anemia. TCRdb re-analysed the reads in MiXCR, keeping a single row per CDR3 protein. Of around 80,000 distinct CDR3 sequences listed, under 80% are singletons. The sample comprised sorted CD4+, CD8+, or CD8+CD57+ T cells (not recorded which) from PBMCs. Every receptor here comes from a human donor with aplastic anemia. The CDR3 runs from the conserved cysteine through the conserved F or W. D genes are given only for firm matches. Clone size is not always given. Where it is, it says once, few, many or a class for expanded clones.

d_call: .
j_call: TRBJ1-1
clone_size: .
v_call: TRBV7-3
cdr3_nt: TGTGCCAGCAGCACCAGGGGCGGCACTGAAGCTTTCTTT
cdr3_aa: CASSTRGGTEAFF

d_call: .
j_call: TRBJ2-7
clone_size: .
v_call: TRBV5-4
cdr3_nt: TGTGCCAGCAGTTCCGGGGACCTCTACGAGCAGTACTTC
cdr3_aa: CASSSGDLYEQYF

d_call: TRBD1
j_call: TRBJ1-5
clone_size: .
v_call: TRBV19
cdr3_nt: TGTGCCAGTAGTATACGGACAGGGGGTAACAATCAGCCCCAGCATTTT
cdr3_aa: CASSIRTGGNNQPQHF

d_call: TRBD1
j_call: TRBJ1-2
clone_size: .
v_call: TRBV4-3
cdr3_nt: TGCGCCAGCAGCCAGGGGACAGGGGATGGCTACACCTTC
cdr3_aa: CASSQGTGDGYTF

d_call: .
j_call: TRBJ2-3
clone_size: .
v_call: TRBV29-1
cdr3_nt: TGCAGCGTCTCAGGGGGACTATCCACAGATACGCAGTATTTT
cdr3_aa: CSVSGGLSTDTQYF

d_call: .
j_call: TRBJ2-7
clone_size: .
v_call: TRBV4-3
cdr3_nt: TGCGCCAGCAGCCAACTGAGCGGTGGCGGCTACGAGCAGTACTTC
cdr3_aa: CASSQLSGGGYEQYF

d_call: TRBD1
j_call: TRBJ2-7
clone_size: .
v_call: TRBV24-1
cdr3_nt: TGTGCCACCAGTGAGCCGACAGGGCGCGAGCAGTACTTC
cdr3_aa: CATSEPTGREQYF

d_call: .
j_call: TRBJ1-1
clone_size: .
v_call: TRBV19
cdr3_nt: TGTGCCAGTAGCCAACAGAGAAACACTGAAGCTTTCTTT
cdr3_aa: CASSQQRNTEAFF

d_call: TRBD1
j_call: TRBJ2-7
clone_size: .
v_call: TRBV19
cdr3_nt: TGTGCCAGTAGTCCACAGGGGATCGAGCAGTACTTC
cdr3_aa: CASSPQGIEQYF

d_call: TRBD1
j_call: TRBJ2-7
clone_size: .
v_call: TRBV5-4
cdr3_nt: TGTGCCAGCAGCTTGGGGACAGGGAACTACGAGCAGTACTTC
cdr3_aa: CASSLGTGNYEQYF

d_call: TRBD1
j_call: TRBJ2-7
clone_size: few
v_call: TRBV10-3
cdr3_nt: TGTGCCATCGGCGCGACAGGGGTGAGCTACGAGCAGTACTTC
cdr3_aa: CAIGATGVSYEQYF

d_call: .
j_call: TRBJ1-1
clone_size: .
v_call: TRBV29-1
cdr3_nt: TGCAGCACATCTGACACTCCAAGCACTGAAGCTTTCTTT
cdr3_aa: CSTSDTPSTEAFF

d_call: .
j_call: TRBJ2-2
clone_size: .
v_call: TRBV7-6
cdr3_nt: TGTGCCAGCAGCTCCACTAACACCGGGGAGCTGTTTTTT
cdr3_aa: CASSSTNTGELFF

d_call: .
j_call: TRBJ1-2
clone_size: .
v_call: TRBV10-3
cdr3_nt: TGTGCCATCAGTGCAAGGACAAGCTATGGCTACACCTTC
cdr3_aa: CAISARTSYGYTF

d_call: TRBD1
j_call: TRBJ1-5
clone_size: once
v_call: TRBV6-1
cdr3_nt: TGTGCCAGCAGTGGCGACAGGGCCTACCCCCAGCATTTT
cdr3_aa: CASSGDRAYPQHF

d_call: .
j_call: TRBJ1-6
clone_size: .
v_call: TRBV9
cdr3_nt: TGTGCCAGCAGCGTGGGAGGGACGAACTATAATTCACCCCTCCACTTT
cdr3_aa: CASSVGGTNYNSPLHF

d_call: TRBD2
j_call: TRBJ2-7
clone_size: .
v_call: TRBV7-2
cdr3_nt: TGTGCCAGCAGCTTAAGCGGGAGGGGCTACGAGCAGTACTTC
cdr3_aa: CASSLSGRGYEQYF

d_call: .
j_call: TRBJ2-7
clone_size: .
v_call: TRBV11-3
cdr3_nt: TGTGCCAGCAGCTTAGATAGACGGTCAGACGAGCAGTACTTC
cdr3_aa: CASSLDRRSDEQYF

d_call: .
j_call: TRBJ1-4
clone_size: .
v_call: TRBV5-1
cdr3_nt: TGCGCCAGCAGTTTGGGGGGCCCGGTACTGTTTTTT
cdr3_aa: CASSLGGPVLFF

d_call: TRBD1
j_call: TRBJ2-7
clone_size: .
v_call: TRBV9
cdr3_nt: TGTGCCAGCAGCGCGCTCGGGACAGACGATCAGTACTTC
cdr3_aa: CASSALGTDDQYF

d_call: .
j_call: TRBJ2-7
clone_size: .
v_call: TRBV15
cdr3_nt: TGTGCCACCAGCGGGACCAGCTACGAGCAGTACTTC
cdr3_aa: CATSGTSYEQYF

d_call: .
j_call: TRBJ2-7
clone_size: .
v_call: TRBV2
cdr3_nt: TGTGCCAGCAGCTTAGTACCCGCTGACGAGCAGTACTTC
cdr3_aa: CASSLVPADEQYF

d_call: TRBD1
j_call: TRBJ2-7
clone_size: few
v_call: TRBV4-1
cdr3_nt: TGCGCCAGCAGCCAGGACAGGGGGAGGGAGCAGTACTTC
cdr3_aa: CASSQDRGREQYF

d_call: .
j_call: TRBJ1-5
clone_size: many
v_call: TRBV19
cdr3_nt: TGTGCCACTACCCGTGTGGGAGTCGCGGATCAGCCCCAGCATTTT
cdr3_aa: CATTRVGVADQPQHF

d_call: TRBD2
j_call: TRBJ2-7
clone_size: .
v_call: TRBV20-1
cdr3_nt: TGCAGTGCTAGGGGGGCAAGCGGGGGGTCATTGTACGAGCAGTACTTC
cdr3_aa: CSARGASGGSLYEQYF

d_call: .
j_call: TRBJ1-5
clone_size: .
v_call: TRBV19
cdr3_nt: TGTGCCAGTAGTAGCGGGCGAGGGGTCGATCAGCCCCAGCATTTT
cdr3_aa: CASSSGRGVDQPQHF

d_call: .
j_call: TRBJ1-5
clone_size: few
v_call: TRBV15
cdr3_nt: TGTGCCACCAGCCCTGTAACTTCTGATCAGCCCCAGCATTTT
cdr3_aa: CATSPVTSDQPQHF

d_call: .
j_call: TRBJ1-5
clone_size: .
v_call: TRBV2
cdr3_nt: TGTGCCAGCAGTGGCCTCCAGGGGCCCAATCAGCCCCAGCATTTT
cdr3_aa: CASSGLQGPNQPQHF

d_call: .
j_call: TRBJ1-6
clone_size: .
v_call: TRBV7-2
cdr3_nt: TGTGCCAGCAACTCACTGGGCTCACCCCTCCACTTT
cdr3_aa: CASNSLGSPLHF

d_call: .
j_call: TRBJ2-7
clone_size: .
v_call: TRBV4-2
cdr3_nt: TGTGCCAGCAGCCAAGATTTAGGAGTTTTCTACGAGCAGTACTTC
cdr3_aa: CASSQDLGVFYEQYF

d_call: TRBD1
j_call: TRBJ1-4
clone_size: .
v_call: TRBV10-3
cdr3_nt: TGTGCCATCAGTGAGGGACAGGGGAAACTGTTTTTT
cdr3_aa: CAISEGQGKLFF

d_call: .
j_call: TRBJ2-7
clone_size: .
v_call: TRBV5-1
cdr3_nt: TGCGCCAGCAGCTTGGCCCAGGTCTACTACGAGCAGTACTTC
cdr3_aa: CASSLAQVYYEQYF

d_call: .
j_call: TRBJ2-1
clone_size: .
v_call: TRBV9
cdr3_nt: TGTGCCAGCAGCGTAGCTGACGGGAGCTACAATGAGCAGTTCTTC
cdr3_aa: CASSVADGSYNEQFF

d_call: .
j_call: TRBJ2-7
clone_size: .
v_call: TRBV7-3
cdr3_nt: TGTGCCAGCTCCAAGGGCCCTGACTACGAGCAGTACTTC
cdr3_aa: CASSKGPDYEQYF

d_call: .
j_call: TRBJ2-3
clone_size: few
v_call: TRBV2
cdr3_nt: TGTGCCAGCAGTGAGGGGGATACGCAGTATTTT
cdr3_aa: CASSEGDTQYF

d_call: .
j_call: TRBJ1-2
clone_size: .
v_call: TRBV2
cdr3_nt: TGTGCCAGCAGCGACAGCCTTAACTATGGCTACACCTTC
cdr3_aa: CASSDSLNYGYTF

d_call: .
j_call: TRBJ2-1
clone_size: .
v_call: TRBV5-1
cdr3_nt: TGCGCCAGCAGCCACTCTTCTCCACGTGAGCAGTTCTTC
cdr3_aa: CASSHSSPREQFF

d_call: .
j_call: TRBJ1-1
clone_size: .
v_call: TRBV2
cdr3_nt: TGTGCCAGCAGTGAATACGGCAGGGGAGCGACTGAAGCTTTCTTT
cdr3_aa: CASSEYGRGATEAFF

d_call: .
j_call: TRBJ1-1
clone_size: .
v_call: TRBV19
cdr3_nt: TGTGCCAGTAGTATATCACCAGCCCTGAACACTGAAGCTTTCTTT
cdr3_aa: CASSISPALNTEAFF

d_call: .
j_call: TRBJ2-1
clone_size: .
v_call: TRBV11-1
cdr3_nt: TGTGCCAGCAGCTCCGTCGGAGGGGGTGGTGAGCAGTTCTTC
cdr3_aa: CASSSVGGGGEQFF

d_call: .
j_call: TRBJ1-1
clone_size: many
v_call: TRBV19
cdr3_nt: TGTGCCAGTAGTATGACAGAGAACACTGAAGCTTTCTTT
cdr3_aa: CASSMTENTEAFF

d_call: TRBD1
j_call: TRBJ2-1
clone_size: .
v_call: TRBV5-1
cdr3_nt: TGCGCCAGCAGCGACGGGACAGGGGCGATATACAATGAGCAGTTCTTC
cdr3_aa: CASSDGTGAIYNEQFF

d_call: TRBD2
j_call: TRBJ2-7
clone_size: .
v_call: TRBV10-3
cdr3_nt: TGTGCCATCAGTGGACGGGAGACTAGCGGGGGATACGAGCAGTACTTC
cdr3_aa: CAISGRETSGGYEQYF

d_call: .
j_call: TRBJ2-5
clone_size: .
v_call: TRBV7-9
cdr3_nt: TGTGCCAGCAGCTTACATCCCCTCCAAGAGACCCAGTACTTC
cdr3_aa: CASSLHPLQETQYF

d_call: .
j_call: TRBJ2-6
clone_size: few
v_call: TRBV6-4
cdr3_nt: TGTGCCAGCAGTCCAGGCCACCACTCTGGGGCCAACGTCCTGACTTTC
cdr3_aa: CASSPGHHSGANVLTF

d_call: .
j_call: TRBJ1-1
clone_size: .
v_call: TRBV12-3/TRBV12-4
cdr3_nt: TGTGCCAGTAGGTATTGGGGGGTAGGCACTGAAGCTTTCTTT
cdr3_aa: CASRYWGVGTEAFF